This T cell receptor (beta chain) is drawn from a study of T cells after yellow fever vaccination. The study, taken as a whole, reports: A faster peak, day 5 versus 15, was reached by the weaker secondary response. It was a small share of clonotypes that appeared in both CD4 and CD8 compartments.

In regard to this clonotype: What it binds is not known.

The CDR3 length is 15 residues. Germline V CDR1 and CDR2: SGHRS, YFSETQ. Trimming took 5 bases from V and 5 from J, leaving 18 bases between them. Universal primer sites and UMIs were introduced during 5'RACE template-switching synthesis of TCR cDNA. Via MiXCR, TCRdb re-called the 5' RACE reads, giving one row per CDR3 protein. The sample records hundreds of thousands of distinct CDR3 sequences, 8.7% being singletons. The sample in question was PBMCs, obtained on the day of the first yellow fever vaccination. The source of this sequence is a young man who received the YFV17D yellow fever vaccine. The chain combines TRBV5-1 with TRBJ2-3; D might be TRBD2 (7 bases). The CDR3 DNA is TGCGCCAGCAGTTTCGTGGGGGGGCGGCAAGATACGCAGTATTTT. It translates to CASSFVGGRQDTQYF.